This T cell receptor (beta chain) was captured by sequencing in a study of cytomegalovirus exposure and HLA in healthy donors (dated by TCRdb to 2017 to 2019). Context from the whole study: The approximately 710 repertoires of the first cohort and the roughly 120 validation repertoires were produced on the same platform, according to a later analysis. The study combined high-throughput TCR immunosequencing, statistical association of individual TCRs with disease status, and machine learning to predict cytomegalovirus infection status. In addition to the first cohort of approximately 670 subjects, a separate validation cohort of approximately 110 different subjects was used. The study aimed to test whether cataloging public T cell receptors could reveal signatures of past pathogen exposure.

This clone occurred a few times. There is no known antigen for this receptor. No base qualities exist here, and no much larger clone lies one base off it. The donors belonged to the validation cohort of 90 to 150 subjects, which was separate from the roughly 670-subject first cohort. Study-wide findings and limitations: The study listed 150 to 200 TCR beta chains as associated with cytomegalovirus. Cytomegalovirus status was reported to be diagnosed by the classifier with high specificity and sensitivity in both the original and validation cohorts. According to the authors, the approach could potentially be generalized to other disease states and immunological phenotypes. In vitro tests confirmed that three of the cytomegalovirus-associated TCR beta chains recognize cytomegalovirus antigens. Subsequent analysis determined that TCRs grouped into clusters in the first cohort also showed a tendency toward co-occurrence across the 120 or so validation repertoires, and approximately 94% of cluster scores exceeded 0. Most TCR sequences were seen in very few donors, while some public TCRs were found in many individuals. The validation cohort had no HLA typing available for a later analysis, so co-occurrence within that cohort was assessed over all 130 or so repertoires.

The germline V gene sets CDR1 to SGHTA and CDR2 to FQGNSA. Ends trimmed: V by 4 bases, J by 5 bases; bases unmatched to a gene: 3. Counted from cysteine to phenylalanine, this CDR3 has 15 amino acids. This entry keeps only the CDR3 DNA: 45 bases, framed from base 1. The method behind the library was the immunoSEQ multiplex PCR assay. Per the original workflow: To diagnose cytomegalovirus status from the catalog of TCR beta chain sequences, a statistical classification framework was built. TCRdb mirrors the immuneACCESS table, restricted to in-frame sequences. Some clones are absent from its copies; in checked studies, under half trace to an unresolved V gene, and the reason for the others is unknown. The DNA was the basis for D and trimming; V, J and clone size are from that table. In all, the sample holds 150,000 to 200,000 clones, and 84% of those were seen once. The ten biggest clones cover less than 8.5% of the sample.

The chain is made from TRBV7-2 and TRBJ2-2; 11 junctional bases match TRBD2. The clonotype originates from a man aged 18-30 years in good health and CMV-seropositive. The sequenced material came from PBMCs. The CDR3 reads CASSSGLAETGELFF. DNA sequence: TGTGCCAGCAGCTCGGGACTAGCGGAAACCGGGGAGCTGTTTTTT.